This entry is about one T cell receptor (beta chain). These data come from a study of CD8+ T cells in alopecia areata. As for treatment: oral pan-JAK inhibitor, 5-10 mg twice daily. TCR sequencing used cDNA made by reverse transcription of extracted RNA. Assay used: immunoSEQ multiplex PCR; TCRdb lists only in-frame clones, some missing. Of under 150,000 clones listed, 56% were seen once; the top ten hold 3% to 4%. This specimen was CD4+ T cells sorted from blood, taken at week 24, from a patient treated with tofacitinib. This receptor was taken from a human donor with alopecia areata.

The CDR3 protein is CASRAGGGSNQPQHF. CDR3 sequence (DNA): TGTGCCAGCAGGGCAGGGGGAGGGAGCAATCAGCCCCAGCATTTT. The chain combines TRBV6-5 with TRBJ1-5; 7 bases are a match to TRBD1. The germline V gene encodes CDR1 MNHEY and CDR2 SVGAGI. This CDR3 has 15 residues. The trim removed 6 bases at V and 1 base at J, leaving 6 bases unmatched.